This record concerns one T cell receptor beta chain sequence. Its antigen is unknown. This sample is drawn from a study of shared clonotypes between healthy human individuals. Assay execution took place at the deep level. Clones were read by immunoSEQ multiplex PCR, and TCRdb kept only the in-frame ones, dropping some. This sample carries about 1 million clones, about 75% of them seen once, and the ten largest clones take around 1.5%. Study results and limitations: Shared across a few donors were roughly 4.8% of the naive CD4 clonotypes.

The V gene's germline CDR1 is MNHNS and CDR2 SASEGT. J was trimmed by 9 bases and V by 7 bases; bases with no gene match: 12. The CDR3 is made up of 15 amino acids. The clonotype comes from a man younger than 30 in good health. Sequenced sample: memory CD4+ T cells sorted from blood. Regarding subset: CD45RA-negative fraction. The gene calls are TRBV6-1 and TRBJ2-1, with 10 bases aligning to TRBD2. CDR3 region: CASISGLANVREQFF. The CDR3 DNA reads as TGTGCCAGCATCTCGGGACTAGCGAACGTGCGTGAGCAGTTCTTC.